These 29 T cell receptor beta chains came from one sample sequenced in a study of regulatory T cells in long-lasting Graves disease. The time point denotes: newly diagnosed GD, antithyroid drugs for less than 3 months. PBMC-extracted RNA yielded the TCR library. Through Arm-PCR of CDR3 regions and iRepertoire HTBI primers, TCR beta libraries were built. TCRdb re-called the multiplex PCR reads with MiXCR, one entry per CDR3 protein. The data show roughly 380,000 distinct CDR3 sequences, with 16% seen just once and 30% held by the top ten. The same specimen was also included in a second study, on T cells in Graves' hyperthyroidism and ophthalmopathy.

Sequences were derived from peripheral blood mononuclear cells (PBMCs), sampled at new diagnosis, from a patient treated with antithyroid drugs. These receptor sequences come from a man aged 35 to 55 with Graves disease.

This clonotype has a count of ten or more. The chain employs TRBV11-2 and TRBJ2-1, with TRBD2 identical over 8 bases. CDR1 and CDR2 (germline): SGHAT, FQNNGV. This CDR3 has 15 amino acids. Trimming at V came to 5 bases and at J to 4 bases, leaving 7 bases not matched to a gene. The CDR3 is CASSPTSGLYNEQFF. CDR3 nucleotides: TGTGCCAGCAGCCCAACTAGCGGCCTTTACAATGAGCAGTTCTTC.

J is TRBJ2-5 and V is TRBV5-1; no clear D gene. The V and J ends lost 0 bases and 2 bases respectively, with 14 bases between them. The CDR3 contains 16 residues. Germline V gene lookup returns CDR1 SGHRS and CDR2 YFSETQ. CDR3 DNA sequence: TGCGCCAGCAGCTTGGCCATTGCGGTGCCACAAGAGACCCAGTACTTC. Protein: CASSLAIAVPQETQYF.

This clonotype was detected many times. The chain is built from TRBV5-1 and TRBJ1-4; D is possibly TRBD1 (5 bases). V was pared by 1 base and J by 4 bases, with 11 bases between. CDR3 length: 15 residues. Germline assignment: CDR1 SGHRS and CDR2 YFSETQ. Here the CDR3 reads CASSLRDGLNEKLFF. In nucleotides, the CDR3 is TGCGCCAGCAGCTTGCGGGACGGCCTTAATGAAAAACTGTTTTTT. Combining the CDR3 with reference TRBV5-1 and TRBJ1-4 gives the whole variable domain KAGVTQTPRYLIKTRGQQVTLSCSPISGHRSVSWYQQTPGQGLQFLFEYFSETQRNKGNFPGRFSGRQFSNSRSEMNVSTLELGDSALYLCASSLRDGLNEKLFFGSGTQLSVL.

In its sample, this clonotype was seen a few times. This chain joins TRBV19 and TRBJ2-7, with 8 bases lining up with TRBD2. Germline CDR1 LNHDA, CDR2 SQIVND (reference sequence). The CDR3 is made up of 15 amino acids. V lost 6 bases to trimming and J lost 1 base; unmatched junction nucleotides: 8. The CDR3 spells CASSRSAGESYEQYF. In nucleotides, the CDR3 is TGTGCCAGTAGCCGGTCAGCGGGGGAGTCCTACGAGCAGTACTTC.

This clonotype was found once. This chain joins TRBV19 and TRBJ2-7, with 11 bases that match TRBD1. The CDR3 loop spans 14 amino acids. The germline V gene encodes CDR1 LNHDA and CDR2 SQIVND (reference sequence). V trimming: 3 bases; J trimming: 2 bases; junction bases outside the gene matches: 0. CDR3 in DNA: TGTGCCAGTAGTATGGGACAGGGGGCCTACGAGCAGTACTTC. Protein product: CASSMGQGAYEQYF.

This clonotype has ten or more counts. This sequence joins TRBV12-5 and TRBJ2-3; D possibly corresponds to TRBD1 (6 bases). Germline V gene sequence: CDR1 LGHNT, CDR2 FRNRAP. The length of the CDR3 is 15 residues. Trimming stripped 5 bases from V and 3 bases from J, with 15 bases between. CDR3 sequence (DNA): TGTGCTAGTGGTCCCCGAGGCCAGGGGACAGATACGCAGTATTTT. Amino acids: CASGPRGQGTDTQYF.

Concerning this clonotype: Just one base apart from a much larger clone, this may be a read error. The chain joins TRBV12-3 or TRBV12-4 to TRBJ1-6; D not certain. This CDR3 region has 13 residues. The CDR3 DNA follows: TGTGCCAGCAGTTTCGGACTGGCTCCACCCCCCCACTTT. Translated, it gives CASSFGLAPPPHF.

The chain joins TRBV20-1 to TRBJ1-1; D remains unclear. The ends were cut back, 2 bases at V and 7 bases at J, with 8 bases in the middle. Germline V lookup: CDR1 DFQATT, CDR2 SNEGSKA (reference sequence). This CDR3 contains 11 residues. This chain's CDR3 is CSARSGIEAFF. The CDR3 DNA is TGCAGTGCTAGATCCGGGATTGAAGCTTTCTTT.

This clonotype was seen many times. The rearrangement uses TRBV2 and TRBJ1-4; 11 bases align to TRBD1. J gave up 9 bases and V 5 bases, and 5 bases lay outside the gene matches. The CDR3 runs to 14 residues. The V gene's germline CDR1 is SNHLY and CDR2 FYNNEI. The CDR3 DNA follows: TGTGCCAGCAGTCGGACAGGGGGCGGGCAAAAACTGTTTTTT. Translated, it gives CASSRTGGGQKLFF.

In this sample, this clonotype turned up a few times. V is TRBV5-1 and J is TRBJ2-3; 14 bases fit TRBD2. The CDR3 runs 16 residues. After removal of 4 bases from V and 2 bases from J, the junction contained 3 bases not matched to a gene. Germline lookup yields CDR1 SGHRS and CDR2 YFSETQ. Here the CDR3 reads CASSPGLAGVTDTQYF. For the CDR3, the DNA is TGCGCCAGCAGCCCGGGACTAGCGGGGGTCACAGATACGCAGTATTTT. The full variable domain, rest sourced from reference TRBV5-1 and TRBJ2-3, is KAGVTQTPRYLIKTRGQQVTLSCSPISGHRSVSWYQQTPGQGLQFLFEYFSETQRNKGNFPGRFSGRQFSNSRSEMNVSTLELGDSALYLCASSPGLAGVTDTQYFGPGTRLTVL.

For this clonotype: A clone one base away is much larger, so this may be a read error. The DNA of the CDR3 is TGTGCCAGCAGTTTAGAATTGGGCGGGGGCCGATTCGGTGGGCAGTTCTTC. This encodes CASSLELGGGRFGGQFF. V usage is TRBV6-5 and J usage is TRBJ2-1; the D gene is possibly TRBD2 (7 bases). Germline-derived CDR1 and CDR2 are MNHEY and SVGAGI. The V end was cut by 4 bases, the J end by 12 bases, with 28 bases between. The CDR3 totals 17 residues.

The chain is built from TRBV3-1 and TRBJ2-6; no definite D call. Trimming removed 5 bases from V and 0 bases from J, with 23 bases in between. The CDR3 extends over 20 amino acids. Germline CDR1 and CDR2: LGHDT and YNNKEL (reference sequence). The CDR3 DNA follows: TGTGCCAGCAGCTCTAGATATGGGATAGCACTACTCTCTGGGGCCAACGTCCTGACTTTC. Amino acid sequence: CASSSRYGIALLSGANVLTF.

This clonotype was seen repeatedly, ten times or more. The V and J genes are TRBV6-2 or TRBV6-3 and TRBJ2-3; 7 bases align to TRBD1. After removal of 6 bases from V and 3 bases from J, the junction contained 18 bases not matched to a gene. There are 18 residues in the CDR3. CDR1 and CDR2 (germline): MNHEY, SVGEGT. The DNA for the CDR3 is TGTGCCAGCAGCCTCGAAGTGGCGAGGGGGCGCCGAACAGATACGCAGTATTTT. This codes for CASSLEVARGRRTDTQYF.

There are many counts of this clonotype. The V call is TRBV9, the J call TRBJ1-6; D is ambiguous. The length of the CDR3 is 15 residues. Germline CDR1 reads SGDLS; CDR2 reads YYNGEE. The germline V and J ends were trimmed by 4 bases and 10 bases, with 18 bases remaining between them. CDR3 nucleotide sequence: TGTGCCAGCAGCACCGGCCGGGGTACGGGGTCACCCCTCCACTTT. Translated: CASSTGRGTGSPLHF.

This clonotype appeared many times. The chain carries TRBV7-8 and TRBJ2-5; D remains unclear. The CDR3 runs 11 residues. V shed 4 bases and J shed 4 bases, with 4 bases lying between them. The germline V gene has CDR1 SGHVS and CDR2 FQNEAQ. CDR3 protein: CASSWVETQYF. Written as DNA, the CDR3 is TGTGCCAGCAGCTGGGTAGAGACCCAGTACTTC.

This clonotype was found a few times. This chain connects TRBV7-9 to TRBJ2-3; D perhaps matches TRBD2 (5 bases). The germline V gene encodes CDR1 SEHNR and CDR2 FQNEAQ (reference sequence). Trimming took 3 bases from V and 2 from J, leaving 9 bases between them. The CDR3 totals 14 residues. The CDR3, as DNA: TGTGCCAGCAGCTTTACACTAGACACAGATACGCAGTATTTT. It yields the protein CASSFTLDTDTQYF.

This clonotype was counted a few times. This chain uses TRBV7-9 with TRBJ1-2; no firm D call. V dropped 6 bases and J dropped 4 bases, with 6 bases sitting between them. This CDR3 is built from 11 residues. Germline loops: CDR1 SEHNR, CDR2 FQNEAQ (reference sequence). DNA for the CDR3: TGTGCCAGCAGGGACCCCTATGGCTACACCTTC. It is translated as CASRDPYGYTF.

This clonotype was counted at least ten times. The rearrangement uses TRBV30 and TRBJ2-3; tentatively, D is TRBD1 or TRBD2 (7 bases each). The CDR3 sequence is 14 residues long. Trimming pared 5 bases from V and 3 bases from J, leaving 15 bases between. Looked up from germline, CDR1 is GTSNPN and CDR2 is SVGIG (reference sequence). In DNA, the CDR3 is TGTGCCTGGGATTACAGGGGAGGGACAGATACGCAGTATTTT. This gives the protein CAWDYRGGTDTQYF.

The chain links TRBV27 to TRBJ2-2; no clear D. V was trimmed by 7 bases and J by 3 bases, leaving 15 bases between them. The CDR3 runs 15 residues. The germline V gene has CDR1 MNHEY and CDR2 SMNVEV (reference sequence). The CDR3 region has the DNA TGTGCCAGCAAAAGGACGTCGGCTCACACCGGGGAGCTGTTTTTT. Translating it yields CASKRTSAHTGELFF.

Points on this clonotype: This may be a read error, as it is one base from a much larger clone. The CDR3, as DNA: TGTGCCAGCACCGGCGGGGGTGGAGAGACCGAGTACTTC. It codes for CASTGGGGETEYF. The chain recombines TRBV2 with TRBJ2-5; 7 bases fit TRBD2. CDR3 length: 13 amino acids. The germline gives CDR1 SNHLY, CDR2 FYNNEI.

This clonotype was observed at least ten times. The rearrangement uses TRBV2 and TRBJ1-2, with 8 bases lining up with TRBD1. V lost 7 bases, J lost 6 bases, and 7 bases stayed unmatched. CDR3 size: 13 residues. Per the germline V gene, CDR1 is SNHLY and CDR2 is FYNNEI. CDR3 amino acids: CASIPTQGDGYTF. As DNA, the CDR3 is TGTGCCAGCATTCCCACACAGGGGGATGGCTACACCTTC.

This clonotype was observed at least ten times. The rearrangement joins TRBV18 to TRBJ1-1; D not resolved. The CDR3 consists of 14 residues. The germline V and J ends were trimmed by 3 bases and 4 bases, with 12 bases remaining between them. Per germline, CDR1 KGHSH and CDR2 LQKENI. CDR3 sequence: CASSPGGRGTEAFF. DNA for the CDR3: TGTGCCAGCTCACCGGGAGGTCGCGGCACTGAAGCTTTCTTT. The full variable domain, completed using reference TRBV18 and TRBJ1-1, is NAGVMQNPRHLVRRRGQEARLRCSPMKGHSHVYWYRQLPEEGLKFMVYLQKENIIDESGMPKERFSAEFPKEGPSILRIQQVVRGDSAAYFCASSPGGRGTEAFFGQGTRLTVV.

This clonotype was counted at least ten times. This chain uses TRBV6-2 or TRBV6-3 with TRBJ2-7; D is unresolved. Germline V lookup: CDR1 MNHEY, CDR2 SVGEGT. CDR3 length equals 14 residues. Deletions cut 6 bases from V and 3 bases from J, with 15 bases between. The CDR3, as DNA: TGTGCCAGCAGCCCTTTGGCCGAACTCTACGAGCAGTACTTC. Amino acids: CASSPLAELYEQYF.

This clonotype has a count of ten or more. J is TRBJ1-2 and V is TRBV6-1; TRBD1 matches 8 bases. Germline lookup yields CDR1 MNHNS and CDR2 SASEGT. This CDR3 contains 15 residues. V shed 0 bases, J shed 5 bases, and the junction held 5 bases outside the gene matches. The CDR3 region has the DNA TGTGCCAGCAGTGAAGCCGGGACAGGATCGTATGGCTACACCTTC. Translation gives CASSEAGTGSYGYTF.

The J gene is TRBJ2-1, the V gene TRBV7-2; 13 bases align to TRBD2. From germline, CDR1 is SGHTA and CDR2 FQGNSA. V lost 8 bases and J lost 8; bases outside the gene matches: 3. CDR3 length: 13 residues. The CDR3 nucleotides are TGTGCCAGCGGGACTAGCGGGGATCATGAGCAGTTCTTC. Translated: CASGTSGDHEQFF.

This clonotype was found a few times. The chain joins TRBV6-2 or TRBV6-3 to TRBJ2-1; D is uncertain. The V end lost 6 bases, the J end lost 5 bases, and 17 bases lay between the germline ends. The CDR3 is made up of 15 amino acids. Germline CDR1 reads MNHEY; CDR2 reads SVGEGT. In nucleotides, the CDR3 is TGTGCCAGCAGCGACGCCCCCGACGTAAACAATGAGCAGTTCTTC. Amino acid sequence: CASSDAPDVNNEQFF.

This clonotype was observed many times. This rearrangement joins TRBV28 to TRBJ2-4; no definite D call. Germline CDR1 is MDHEN and CDR2 is SYDVKM. The V end was cut by 5 bases, the J end by 1 base, with 21 bases between. The CDR3 contains 18 residues. The CDR3 bases are TGTGCCAGCAGTCCAGCAAAGACGCGTAGGCCGGCCAAAAACATTCAGTACTTC. Protein sequence: CASSPAKTRRPAKNIQYF.

In the case of this clonotype: Sequence at one end of the junction differs from germline and may be a read error. The V and J genes are TRBV5-1 and TRBJ2-5; D remains ambiguous. Germline CDR1 is SGHRS and CDR2 is YFSETQ. The CDR3 has 14 residues. The CDR3 here is CASSLGGLQEIQYF. In DNA form, the CDR3 reads TGCGCCAGCAGCTTGGGAGGCCTCCAAGAGATCCAGTACTTC.

This clonotype was counted between two and nine times. The rearrangement uses TRBV5-5 and TRBJ2-7, with D unresolved. This CDR3 is 11 amino acids long. CDR1 is SGHKS and CDR2 is YYEKEE in the germline V gene (reference sequence). V was clipped by 4 bases and J by 6 bases, with 8 bases between them. CDR3 sequence (DNA): TGTGCCAGCAGCCGAGCCGGCGAGCAGTACTTC. Amino acid sequence: CASSRAGEQYF.